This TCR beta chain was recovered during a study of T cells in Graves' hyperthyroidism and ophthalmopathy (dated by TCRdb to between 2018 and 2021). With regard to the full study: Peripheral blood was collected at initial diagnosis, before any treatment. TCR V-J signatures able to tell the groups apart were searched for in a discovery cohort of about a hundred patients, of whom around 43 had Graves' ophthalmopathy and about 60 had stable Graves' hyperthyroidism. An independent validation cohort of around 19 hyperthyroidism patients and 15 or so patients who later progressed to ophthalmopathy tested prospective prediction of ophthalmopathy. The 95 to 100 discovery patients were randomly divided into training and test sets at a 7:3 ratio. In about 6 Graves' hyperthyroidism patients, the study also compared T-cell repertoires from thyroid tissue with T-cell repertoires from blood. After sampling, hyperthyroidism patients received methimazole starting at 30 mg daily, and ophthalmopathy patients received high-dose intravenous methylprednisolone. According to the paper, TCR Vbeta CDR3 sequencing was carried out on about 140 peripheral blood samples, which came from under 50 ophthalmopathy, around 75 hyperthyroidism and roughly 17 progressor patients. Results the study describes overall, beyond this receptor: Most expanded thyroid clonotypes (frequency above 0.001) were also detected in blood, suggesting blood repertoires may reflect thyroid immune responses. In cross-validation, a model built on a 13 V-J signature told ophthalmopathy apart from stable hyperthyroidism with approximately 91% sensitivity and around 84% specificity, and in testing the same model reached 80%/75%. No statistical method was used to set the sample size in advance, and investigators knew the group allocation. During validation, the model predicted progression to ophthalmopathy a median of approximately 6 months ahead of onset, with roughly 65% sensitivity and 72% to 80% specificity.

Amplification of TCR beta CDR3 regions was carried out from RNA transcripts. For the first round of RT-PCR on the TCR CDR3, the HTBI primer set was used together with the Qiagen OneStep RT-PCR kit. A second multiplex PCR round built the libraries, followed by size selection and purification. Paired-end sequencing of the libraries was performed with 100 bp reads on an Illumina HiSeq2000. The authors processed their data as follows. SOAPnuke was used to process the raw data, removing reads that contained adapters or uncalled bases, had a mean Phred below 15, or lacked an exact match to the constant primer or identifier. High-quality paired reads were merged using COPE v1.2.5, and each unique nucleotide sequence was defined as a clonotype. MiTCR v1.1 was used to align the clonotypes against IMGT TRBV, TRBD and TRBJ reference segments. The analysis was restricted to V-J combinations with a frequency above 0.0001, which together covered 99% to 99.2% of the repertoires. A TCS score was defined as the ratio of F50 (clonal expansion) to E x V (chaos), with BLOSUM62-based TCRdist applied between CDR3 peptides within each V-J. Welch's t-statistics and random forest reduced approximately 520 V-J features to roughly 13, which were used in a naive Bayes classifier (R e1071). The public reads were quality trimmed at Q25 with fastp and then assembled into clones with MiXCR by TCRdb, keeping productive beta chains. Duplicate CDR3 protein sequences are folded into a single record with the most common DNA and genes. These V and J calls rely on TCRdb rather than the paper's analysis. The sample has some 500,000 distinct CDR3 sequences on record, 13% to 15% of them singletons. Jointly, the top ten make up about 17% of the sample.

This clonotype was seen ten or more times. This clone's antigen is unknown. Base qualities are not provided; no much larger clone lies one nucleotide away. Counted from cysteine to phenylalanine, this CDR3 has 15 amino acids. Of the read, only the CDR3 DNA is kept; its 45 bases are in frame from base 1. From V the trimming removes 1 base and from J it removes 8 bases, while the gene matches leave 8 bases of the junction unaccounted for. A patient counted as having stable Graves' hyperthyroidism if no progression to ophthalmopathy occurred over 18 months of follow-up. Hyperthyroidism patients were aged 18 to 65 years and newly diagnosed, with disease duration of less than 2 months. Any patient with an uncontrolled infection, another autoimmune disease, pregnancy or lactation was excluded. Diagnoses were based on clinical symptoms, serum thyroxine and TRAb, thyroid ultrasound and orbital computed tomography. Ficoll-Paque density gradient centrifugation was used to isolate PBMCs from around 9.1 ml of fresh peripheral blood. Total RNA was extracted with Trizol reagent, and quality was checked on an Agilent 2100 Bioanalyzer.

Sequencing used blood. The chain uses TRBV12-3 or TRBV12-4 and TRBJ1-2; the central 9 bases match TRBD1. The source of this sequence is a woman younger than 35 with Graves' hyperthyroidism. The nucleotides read TGTGCCAGCAGTTTAGGGGCTGGGACAGGGTTCGGCTACACCTTC. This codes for CASSLGAGTGFGYTF.